The 6 T cell receptor beta chains below all came from one sample that was sequenced in a study of T-cell memory formation after mild COVID-19. TCRdb reprocessed the 5' RACE reads with MiXCR, giving one entry per CDR3 protein. This table holds around 320,000 distinct CDR3 sequences, roughly a fifth found once. The sequenced sample consisted of PBMCs or a T cell subset sorted from them (not recorded which). The source of these receptors is a man younger than 35 who had mild COVID-19 (a few samples of this study predate the infection). Cell type and time point are not known.

CDR3 loop: CAIGFAGTPVEQYF. DNA for the CDR3: TGTGCCATCGGATTTGCCGGGACACCGGTCGAGCAGTACTTC. The chain has TRBV10-3 and TRBJ2-7, with D possibly TRBD1 on 6 matching bases. The V end was cut by 8 bases, the J end by 6 bases, with 20 bases between. This CDR3 is 14 amino acids long. CDR1 and CDR2 (germline): ENHRY, SYGVKD.

This clonotype occurred a few times. The rearrangement joins TRBV7-2 to TRBJ2-2, with TRBD1 matching over 7 bases. This CDR3 contains 15 residues. From germline, CDR1 is SGHTA and CDR2 FQGNSA. The junction had 9 bases not matched to a gene; V was cut back by 6 bases and J by 5 bases. DNA for the CDR3: TGTGCCAGCAGACTGACAGGGTCGTTTACCGGGGAGCTGTTTTTT. Translation gives CASRLTGSFTGELFF.

The rearrangement uses TRBV5-4 and TRBJ2-7, with 10 positions matching TRBD2. Germline V gene data show CDR1 as SGHNT and CDR2 as YYREEE (reference sequence). The CDR3 extends over 15 amino acids. The V and J ends lost 4 bases and 0 bases, in that order; junction bases with no gene match: 4. The CDR3 DNA follows: TGTGCCAGCAGCCGTAGCGGGGGGCGCTCCTACGAGCAGTACTTC. It encodes CASSRSGGRSYEQYF. Looking up the rest from reference TRBV5-4 and TRBJ2-7 gives the full variable domain: ETGVTQSPTHLIKTRGQQVTLRCSSQSGHNTVSWYQQALGQGPQFIFQYYREEENGRGNFPPRFSGLQFPNYSSELNVNALELDDSALYLCASSRSGGRSYEQYFGPGTRLTVT.

The chain joins TRBV4-3 to TRBJ1-4, with D possibly TRBD1 on 5 matching bases. CDR1 LGHNA and CDR2 YSLEER come from the germline V gene. Trimming left V 0 bases short and J 10 bases short, with 18 bases between. The length of the CDR3 is 16 residues. DNA of the CDR3: TGCGCCAGCAGCCAAGAACGCGGGCAGGGTCAGGGAAAACTGTTTTTT. Amino acids: CASSQERGQGQGKLFF.

In this sample, this clonotype turned up a few times. The chain uses TRBV6-2 or TRBV6-3 and TRBJ2-7; 8 positions agree with TRBD1. The CDR3 extends over 13 amino acids. CDR1 and CDR2 from the germline V gene are MNHEY and SVGEGT. The ends lost 8 bases at V and 3 bases at J; junction bases unmatched: 6. The CDR3 region has the DNA TGTGCCAGCGCCGGGACAGGAGACTACGAGCAGTACTTC. Translating it yields CASAGTGDYEQYF.

CDR3 in amino acids: CASSEDPSGANVLTF. CDR3 coding DNA: TGCGCCAGCAGCGAGGACCCCTCGGGGGCCAACGTCCTGACTTTC. The J gene is TRBJ2-6, the V gene TRBV5-1; D unresolved. The V gene lost 4 bases and the J gene lost 4 bases, with 12 bases spanning the gap. CDR3 length equals 15 residues. The germline gives CDR1 SGHRS, CDR2 YFSETQ.